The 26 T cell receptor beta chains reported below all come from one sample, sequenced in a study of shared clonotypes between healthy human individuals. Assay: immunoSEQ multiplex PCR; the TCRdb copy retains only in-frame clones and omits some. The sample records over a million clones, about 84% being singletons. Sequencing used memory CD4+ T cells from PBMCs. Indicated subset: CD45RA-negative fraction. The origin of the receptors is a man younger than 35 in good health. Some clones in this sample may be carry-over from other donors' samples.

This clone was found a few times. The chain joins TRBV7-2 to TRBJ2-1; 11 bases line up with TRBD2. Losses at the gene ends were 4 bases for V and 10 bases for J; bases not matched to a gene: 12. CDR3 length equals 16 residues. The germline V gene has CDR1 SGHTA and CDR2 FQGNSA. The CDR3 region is CASSWAGTSGVQEQFF. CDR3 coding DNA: TGTGCCAGCAGCTGGGCCGGGACTAGCGGAGTTCAGGAGCAGTTCTTC.

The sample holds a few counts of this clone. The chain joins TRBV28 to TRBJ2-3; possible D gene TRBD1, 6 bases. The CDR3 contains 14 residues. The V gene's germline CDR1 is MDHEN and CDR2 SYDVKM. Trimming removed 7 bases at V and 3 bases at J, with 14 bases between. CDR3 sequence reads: CASKGERLTDTQYF. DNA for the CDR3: TGTGCCAGCAAGGGGGAGCGGCTGACAGATACGCAGTATTTT.

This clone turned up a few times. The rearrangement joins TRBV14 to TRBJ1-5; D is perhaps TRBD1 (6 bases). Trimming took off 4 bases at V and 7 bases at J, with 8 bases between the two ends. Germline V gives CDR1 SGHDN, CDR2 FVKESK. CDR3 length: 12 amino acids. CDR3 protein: CASSRTGQPQHF. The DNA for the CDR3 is TGTGCCAGCAGCCGAACAGGGCAGCCCCAGCATTTT.

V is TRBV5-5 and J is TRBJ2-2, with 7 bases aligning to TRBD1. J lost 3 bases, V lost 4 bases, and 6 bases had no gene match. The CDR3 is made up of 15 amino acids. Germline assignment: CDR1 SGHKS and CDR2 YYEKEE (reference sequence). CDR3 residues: CASSTRQGDTGELFF. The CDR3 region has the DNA TGTGCCAGCAGCACCCGACAGGGAGACACCGGGGAGCTGTTTTTT.

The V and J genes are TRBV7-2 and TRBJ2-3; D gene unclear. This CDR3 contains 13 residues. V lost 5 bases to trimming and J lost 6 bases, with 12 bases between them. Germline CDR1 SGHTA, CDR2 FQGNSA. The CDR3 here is CASSLTRMDTQYF. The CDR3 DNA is TGTGCCAGCAGCCTTACAAGGATGGATACGCAGTATTTT.

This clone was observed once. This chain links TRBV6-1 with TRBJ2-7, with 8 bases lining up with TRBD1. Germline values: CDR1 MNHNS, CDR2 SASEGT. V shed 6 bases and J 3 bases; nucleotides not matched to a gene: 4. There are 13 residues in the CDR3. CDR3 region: CASRAGGLYEQYF. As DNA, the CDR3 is TGTGCCAGCAGGGCAGGGGGCCTCTACGAGCAGTACTTC.

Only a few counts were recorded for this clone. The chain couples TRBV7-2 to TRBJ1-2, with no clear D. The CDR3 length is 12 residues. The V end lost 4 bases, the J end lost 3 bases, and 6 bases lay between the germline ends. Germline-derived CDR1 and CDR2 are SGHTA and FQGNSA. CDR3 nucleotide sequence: TGTGCCAGCAGCTCAAACGACTATGGCTACACCTTC. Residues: CASSSNDYGYTF.

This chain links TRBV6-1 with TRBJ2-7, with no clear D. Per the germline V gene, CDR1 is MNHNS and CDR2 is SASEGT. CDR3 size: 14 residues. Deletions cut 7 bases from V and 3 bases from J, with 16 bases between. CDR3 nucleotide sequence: TGTGCCAGCACCGAAAGCAGCAGGCACTACGAGCAGTACTTC. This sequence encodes CASTESSRHYEQYF.

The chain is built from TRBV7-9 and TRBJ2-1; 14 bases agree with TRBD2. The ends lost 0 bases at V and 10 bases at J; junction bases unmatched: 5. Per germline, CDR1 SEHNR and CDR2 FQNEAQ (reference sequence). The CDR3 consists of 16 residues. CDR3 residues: CASSLAGTSGSFEQFF. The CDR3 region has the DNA TGTGCCAGCAGCTTAGCCGGGACTAGCGGGAGTTTCGAGCAGTTCTTC.

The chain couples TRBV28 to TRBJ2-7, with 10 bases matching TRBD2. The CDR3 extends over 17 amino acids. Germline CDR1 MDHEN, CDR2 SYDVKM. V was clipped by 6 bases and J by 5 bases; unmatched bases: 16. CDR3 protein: CASSLGGASGSFDEQYF. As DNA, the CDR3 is TGTGCCAGCAGCCTAGGGGGGGCTAGCGGGAGTTTCGACGAGCAGTACTTC.

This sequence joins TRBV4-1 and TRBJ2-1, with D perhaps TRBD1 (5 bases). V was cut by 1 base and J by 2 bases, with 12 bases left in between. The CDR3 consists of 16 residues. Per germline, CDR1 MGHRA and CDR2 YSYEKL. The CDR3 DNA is TGCGCCAGCAGCCAAGTCGGGCGGACAACCTACAATGAGCAGTTCTTC. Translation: CASSQVGRTTYNEQFF.

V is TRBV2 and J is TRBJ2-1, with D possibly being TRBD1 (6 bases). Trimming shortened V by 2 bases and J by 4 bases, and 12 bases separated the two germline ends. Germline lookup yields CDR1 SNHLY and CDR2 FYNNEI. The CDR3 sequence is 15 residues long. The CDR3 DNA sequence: TGTGCCAGCAGTGAACGGGCAGGGGCGTACAATGAGCAGTTCTTC. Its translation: CASSERAGAYNEQFF.

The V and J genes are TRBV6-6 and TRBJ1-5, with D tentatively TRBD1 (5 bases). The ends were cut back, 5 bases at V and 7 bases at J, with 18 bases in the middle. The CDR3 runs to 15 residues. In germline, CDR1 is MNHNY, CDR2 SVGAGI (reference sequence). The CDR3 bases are TGTGCCAGCAGTGTAGGGACCGGGAACGCCCAGCCCCAGCATTTT. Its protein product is CASSVGTGNAQPQHF.

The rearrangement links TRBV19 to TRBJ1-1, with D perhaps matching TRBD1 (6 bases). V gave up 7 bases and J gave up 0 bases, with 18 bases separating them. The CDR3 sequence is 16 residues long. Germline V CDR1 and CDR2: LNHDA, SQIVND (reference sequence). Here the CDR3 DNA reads TGTGCCAGTAAGGGCGTAAACAGGGAGATGAACACTGAAGCTTTCTTT. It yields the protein CASKGVNREMNTEAFF. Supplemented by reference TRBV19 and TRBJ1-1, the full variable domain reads DGGITQSPKYLFRKEGQNVTLSCEQNLNHDAMYWYRQDPGQGLRLIYYSQIVNDFQKGDIAEGYSVSREKKESFPLTVTSAQKNPTAFYLCASKGVNREMNTEAFFGQGTRLTVV.

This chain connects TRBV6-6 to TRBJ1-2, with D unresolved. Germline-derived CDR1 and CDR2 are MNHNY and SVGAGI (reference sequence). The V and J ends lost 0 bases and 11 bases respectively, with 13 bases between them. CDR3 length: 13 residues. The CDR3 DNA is TGTGCCAGCAGTTACTCGATTGGGCCCCCATACACCTTC. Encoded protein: CASSYSIGPPYTF.

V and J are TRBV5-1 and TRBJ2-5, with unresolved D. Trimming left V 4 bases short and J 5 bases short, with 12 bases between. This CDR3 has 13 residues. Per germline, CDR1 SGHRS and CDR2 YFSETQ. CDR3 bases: TGCGCCAGCAGCCCCGGCCCTACGGAGACCCAGTACTTC. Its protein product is CASSPGPTETQYF.

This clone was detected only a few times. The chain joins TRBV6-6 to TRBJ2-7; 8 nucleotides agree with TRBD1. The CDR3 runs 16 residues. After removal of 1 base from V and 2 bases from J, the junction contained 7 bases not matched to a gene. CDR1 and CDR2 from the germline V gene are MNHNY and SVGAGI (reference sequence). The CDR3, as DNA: TGTGCCAGCAGTTACTTGCCCCGGGACAGGACCTACGAGCAGTACTTC. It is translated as CASSYLPRDRTYEQYF.

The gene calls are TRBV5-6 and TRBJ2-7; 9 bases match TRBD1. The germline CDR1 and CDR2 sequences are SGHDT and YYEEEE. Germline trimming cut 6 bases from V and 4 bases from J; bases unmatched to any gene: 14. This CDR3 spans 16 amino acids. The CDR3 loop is CASTDFGTGKKYEQYF. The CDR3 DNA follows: TGTGCCAGCACCGATTTTGGGACAGGGAAGAAATACGAGCAGTACTTC.

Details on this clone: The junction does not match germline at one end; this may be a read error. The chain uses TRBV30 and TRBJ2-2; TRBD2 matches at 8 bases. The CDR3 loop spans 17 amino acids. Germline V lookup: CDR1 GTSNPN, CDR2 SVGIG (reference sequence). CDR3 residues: CASNPTSEMVRTGELSF. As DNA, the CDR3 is TGTGCCTCAAACCCGACTAGCGAGATGGTTCGCACCGGGGAGCTGTCTTTT. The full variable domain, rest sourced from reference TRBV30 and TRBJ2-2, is SQTIHQWPATLVQPVGSPLSLECTVEGTSNPNLYWYRQAAGRGLQLLFYSVGIGQISSEVPQNLSASRPQDRQFILSSKKLLLSDSGFYLCASNPTSEMVRTGELSFGEGSRLTVL.

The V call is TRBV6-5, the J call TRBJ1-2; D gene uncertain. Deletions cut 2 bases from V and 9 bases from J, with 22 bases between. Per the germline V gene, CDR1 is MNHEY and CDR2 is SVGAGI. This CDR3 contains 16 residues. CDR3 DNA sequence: TGTGCCAGCAGTTACATTTTCGGACGGACGGACGTCAGCTACACCTTC. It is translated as CASSYIFGRTDVSYTF.

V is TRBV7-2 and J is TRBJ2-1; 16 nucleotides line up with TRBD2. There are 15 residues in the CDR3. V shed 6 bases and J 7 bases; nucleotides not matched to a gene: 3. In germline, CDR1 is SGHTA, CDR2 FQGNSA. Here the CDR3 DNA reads TGTGCCAGCAGGGGGACTAGCGGGAGGGCGAATGAGCAGTTCTTC. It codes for CASRGTSGRANEQFF.

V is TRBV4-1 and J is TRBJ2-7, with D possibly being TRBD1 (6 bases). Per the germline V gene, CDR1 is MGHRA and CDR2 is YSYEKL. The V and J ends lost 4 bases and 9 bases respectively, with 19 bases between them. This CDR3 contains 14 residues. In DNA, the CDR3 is TGCGCCAGCAGCCCCTCGGGGACACAGACGGGGCAGTACTTC. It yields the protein CASSPSGTQTGQYF.

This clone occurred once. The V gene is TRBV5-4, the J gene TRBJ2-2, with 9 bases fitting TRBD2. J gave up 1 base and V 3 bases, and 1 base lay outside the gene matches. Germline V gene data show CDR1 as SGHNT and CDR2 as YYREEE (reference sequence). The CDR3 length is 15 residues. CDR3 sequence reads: CASSSTSGNTGELFF. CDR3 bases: TGTGCCAGCAGCTCGACTAGCGGGAACACCGGGGAGCTGTTTTTT.

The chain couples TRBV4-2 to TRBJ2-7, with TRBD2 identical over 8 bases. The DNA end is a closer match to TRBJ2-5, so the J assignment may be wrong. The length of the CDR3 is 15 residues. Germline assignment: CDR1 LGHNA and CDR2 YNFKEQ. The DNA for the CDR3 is TGTGCCAGCAGCCGAGCCGGGACTAGCCAAGAGACCCAGTACTTC. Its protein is CASSRAGTSQETQYF.

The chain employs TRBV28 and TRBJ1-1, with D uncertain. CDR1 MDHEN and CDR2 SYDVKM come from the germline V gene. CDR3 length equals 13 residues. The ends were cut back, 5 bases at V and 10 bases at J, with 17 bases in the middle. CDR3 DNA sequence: TGTGCCAGCAGTAATCTCGGCCGGCCGGGAGCTTTCTTT. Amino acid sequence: CASSNLGRPGAFF.

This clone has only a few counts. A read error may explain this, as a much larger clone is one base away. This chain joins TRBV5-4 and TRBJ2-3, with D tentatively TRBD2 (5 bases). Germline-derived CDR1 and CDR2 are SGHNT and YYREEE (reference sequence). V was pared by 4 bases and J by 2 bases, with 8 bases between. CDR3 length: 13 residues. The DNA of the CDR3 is TGTGCCAGCAGCCCGGAGGCCACAGATACGCAGTATTTT. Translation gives CASSPEATDTQYF.